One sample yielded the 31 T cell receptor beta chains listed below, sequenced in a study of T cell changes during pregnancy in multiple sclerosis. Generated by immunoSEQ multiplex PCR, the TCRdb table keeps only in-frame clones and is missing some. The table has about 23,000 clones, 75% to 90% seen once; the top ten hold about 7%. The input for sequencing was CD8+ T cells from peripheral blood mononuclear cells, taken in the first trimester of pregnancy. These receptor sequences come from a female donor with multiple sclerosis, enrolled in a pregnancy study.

CDR3 in DNA: TGTGCCAGCAGTGAACTAGCGGGAGGGCCAGATACGCAGTATTTT. Translation gives CASSELAGGPDTQYF. The rearrangement joins TRBV6-1 to TRBJ2-3; 12 positions agree with TRBD2. The V gene end was trimmed by 2 bases and the J gene end by 4 bases; junction bases not matched to a gene: 1. CDR3 length equals 15 residues. CDR1 is MNHNS and CDR2 is SASEGT in the germline V gene.

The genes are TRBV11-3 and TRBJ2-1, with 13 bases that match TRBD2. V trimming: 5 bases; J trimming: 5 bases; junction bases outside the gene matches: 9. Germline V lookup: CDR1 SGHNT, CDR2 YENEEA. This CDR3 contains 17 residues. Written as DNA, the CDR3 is TGTGCCAGCAGCCCTTTCCCCGGGACTAGCGGGAACAATGAGCAGTTCTTC. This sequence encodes CASSPFPGTSGNNEQFF.

The CDR3 spells CSATYRGVMNTEAFF. The DNA for the CDR3 is TGCAGCGCCACCTACAGGGGGGTCATGAACACTGAAGCTTTCTTT. The chain couples TRBV29-1 to TRBJ1-1; 8 bases map to TRBD1. CDR1 is SQVTM and CDR2 is ANQGSEA in the germline V gene. With 7 bases clipped from V and 0 bases from J, the junction kept 10 bases outside the gene matches. The CDR3 consists of 15 residues. Full variable domain (remainder filled in from reference TRBV29-1 and TRBJ1-1): SAVISQKPSRDICQRGTSLTIQCQVDSQVTMMFWYRQQPGQSLTLIATANQGSEATYESGFVIDKFPISRPNLTFSTLTVSNMSPEDSSIYLCSATYRGVMNTEAFFGQGTRLTVV.

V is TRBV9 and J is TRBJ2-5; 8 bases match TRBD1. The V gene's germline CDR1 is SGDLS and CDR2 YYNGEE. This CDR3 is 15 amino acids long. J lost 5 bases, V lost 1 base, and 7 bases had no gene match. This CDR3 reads CASSVFSGGSETQYF. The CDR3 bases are TGTGCCAGCAGCGTATTCTCAGGGGGCTCGGAGACCCAGTACTTC. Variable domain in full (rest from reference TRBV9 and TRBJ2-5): DSGVTQTPKHLITATGQRVTLRCSPRSGDLSVYWYQQSLDQGLQFLIQYYNGEERAKGNILERFSAQQFPDLHSELNLSSLELGDSALYFCASSVFSGGSETQYFGPGTRLLVL.

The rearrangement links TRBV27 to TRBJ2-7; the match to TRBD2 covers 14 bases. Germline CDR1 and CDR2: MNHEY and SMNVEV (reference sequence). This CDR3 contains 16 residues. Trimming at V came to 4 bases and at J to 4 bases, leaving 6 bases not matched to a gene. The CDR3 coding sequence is TGTGCCAGCAGTTCTCGACTAGCGGGAGGGGGGTACGAGCAGTACTTC. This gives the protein CASSSRLAGGGYEQYF.

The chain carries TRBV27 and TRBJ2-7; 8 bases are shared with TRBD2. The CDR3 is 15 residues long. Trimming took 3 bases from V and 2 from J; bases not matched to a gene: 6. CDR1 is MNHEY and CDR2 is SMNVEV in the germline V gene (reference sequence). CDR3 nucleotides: TGTGCCAGCAGTTTCGGGTCGGGAGGGCCCTACGAGCAGTACTTC. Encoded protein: CASSFGSGGPYEQYF.

Written as DNA, the CDR3 is TGTGCCAGCAGCTTAGGCCTAGCGGGAGGTGAGCAGTTCTTC. Residues: CASSLGLAGGEQFF. V gene TRBV7-2 combines with J gene TRBJ2-1, with 11 bases matching TRBD2. Germline loops: CDR1 SGHTA, CDR2 FQGNSA. The CDR3 is made up of 14 amino acids. J lost 9 bases, V lost 1 base, and 2 bases had no gene match. Looking up the rest from reference TRBV7-2 and TRBJ2-1 gives the full variable domain: GAGVSQSPSNKVTEKGKDVELRCDPISGHTALYWYRQSLGQGLEFLIYFQGNSAPDKSGLPSDRFSAERTGGSVSTLTIQRTQQEDSAVYLCASSLGLAGGEQFFGPGTRLTVL.

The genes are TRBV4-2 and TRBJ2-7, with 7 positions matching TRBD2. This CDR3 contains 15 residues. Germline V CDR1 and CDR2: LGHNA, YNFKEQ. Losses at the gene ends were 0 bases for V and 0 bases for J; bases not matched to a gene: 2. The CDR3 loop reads CASSQELAASYEQYF. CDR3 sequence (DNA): TGTGCCAGCAGCCAAGAGCTAGCGGCCTCCTACGAGCAGTACTTC.

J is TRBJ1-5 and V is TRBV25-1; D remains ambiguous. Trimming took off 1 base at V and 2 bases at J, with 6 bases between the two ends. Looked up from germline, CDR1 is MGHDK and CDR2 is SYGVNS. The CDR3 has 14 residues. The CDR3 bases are TGTGCCAGCAGTGAATGGGCCCGCAATCAGCCCCAGCATTTT. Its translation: CASSEWARNQPQHF.

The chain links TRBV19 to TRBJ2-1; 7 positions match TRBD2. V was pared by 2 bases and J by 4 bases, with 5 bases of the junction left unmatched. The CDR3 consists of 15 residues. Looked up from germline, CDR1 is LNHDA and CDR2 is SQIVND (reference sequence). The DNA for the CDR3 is TGTGCCAGTAGTATAAAAGCGGGGAGGTACAATGAGCAGTTCTTC. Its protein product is CASSIKAGRYNEQFF.

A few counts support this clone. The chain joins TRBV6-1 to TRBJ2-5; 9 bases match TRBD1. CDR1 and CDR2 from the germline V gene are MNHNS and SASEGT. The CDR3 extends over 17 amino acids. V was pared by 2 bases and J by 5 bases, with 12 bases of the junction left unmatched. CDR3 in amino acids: CASSEPGTGSLWETQYF. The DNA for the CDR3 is TGTGCCAGCAGTGAACCCGGGACAGGGTCTCTGTGGGAGACCCAGTACTTC.

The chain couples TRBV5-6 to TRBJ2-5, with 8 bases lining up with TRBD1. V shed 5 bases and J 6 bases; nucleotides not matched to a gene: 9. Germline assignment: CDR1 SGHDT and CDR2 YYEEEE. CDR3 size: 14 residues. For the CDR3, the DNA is TGTGCCAGCAGATCCCTGGGACAGGCCAAGACCCAGTACTTC. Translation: CASRSLGQAKTQYF.

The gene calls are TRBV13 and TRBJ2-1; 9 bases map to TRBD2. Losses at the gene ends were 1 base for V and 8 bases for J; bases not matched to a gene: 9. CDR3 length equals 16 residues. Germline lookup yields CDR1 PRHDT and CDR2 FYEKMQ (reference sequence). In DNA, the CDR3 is TGTGCCAGCAGCTTAGTGGGCGGGAGGGCCAGGGATGAGCAGTTCTTC. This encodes CASSLVGGRARDEQFF.

CDR3 amino acids: CSVEDLRQGQFF. The DNA for the CDR3 is TGCAGCGTTGAAGATCTTCGGCAGGGACAGTTCTTC. The chain combines TRBV29-1 with TRBJ2-1; D might be TRBD1 (5 bases). The CDR3 extends over 12 amino acids. Trimming removed 0 bases at V and 13 bases at J, with 13 bases between. Germline loops: CDR1 SQVTM, CDR2 ANQGSEA.

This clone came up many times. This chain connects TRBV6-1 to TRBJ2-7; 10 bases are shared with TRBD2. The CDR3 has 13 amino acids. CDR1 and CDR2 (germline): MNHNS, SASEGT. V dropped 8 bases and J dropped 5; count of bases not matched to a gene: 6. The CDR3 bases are TGTGCCAGCGAGGCGGGACTAGCGAACGAGCAGTACTTC. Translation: CASEAGLANEQYF.

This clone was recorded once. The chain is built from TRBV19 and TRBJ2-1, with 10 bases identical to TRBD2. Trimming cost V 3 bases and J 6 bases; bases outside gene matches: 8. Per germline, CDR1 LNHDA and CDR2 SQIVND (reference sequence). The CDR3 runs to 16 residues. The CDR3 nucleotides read TGTGCCAGTAGTATCACTAGCGGGATTGGGGTCAATGAGCAGTTCTTC. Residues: CASSITSGIGVNEQFF.

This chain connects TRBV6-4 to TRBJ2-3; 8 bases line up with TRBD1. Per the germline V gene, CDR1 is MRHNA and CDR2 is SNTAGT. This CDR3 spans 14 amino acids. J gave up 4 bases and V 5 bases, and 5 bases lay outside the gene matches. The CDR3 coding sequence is TGTGCCAGCAGTACGTCACAGGGGGCAGATACGCAGTATTTT. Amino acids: CASSTSQGADTQYF.

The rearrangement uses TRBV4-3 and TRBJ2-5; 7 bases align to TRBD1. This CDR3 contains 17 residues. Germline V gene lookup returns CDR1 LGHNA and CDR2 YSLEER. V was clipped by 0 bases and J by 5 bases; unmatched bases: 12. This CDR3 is CASSQDRWQGVEETQYF. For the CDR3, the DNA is TGCGCCAGCAGCCAAGATAGGTGGCAGGGGGTTGAGGAGACCCAGTACTTC.

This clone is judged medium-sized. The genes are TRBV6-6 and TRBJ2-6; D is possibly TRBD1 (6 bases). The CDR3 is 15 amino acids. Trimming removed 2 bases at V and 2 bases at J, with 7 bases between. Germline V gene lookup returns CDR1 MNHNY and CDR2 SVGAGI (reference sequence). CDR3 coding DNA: TGTGCCAGCAGTTACGAGGGGGCTGGGGCCAACGTCCTGACTTTC. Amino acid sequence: CASSYEGAGANVLTF.

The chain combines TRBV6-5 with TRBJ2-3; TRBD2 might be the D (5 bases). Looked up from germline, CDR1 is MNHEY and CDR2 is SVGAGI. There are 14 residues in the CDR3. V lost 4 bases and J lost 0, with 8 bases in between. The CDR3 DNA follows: TGTGCCAGCAGTTTGCGGACTAGCACAGATACGCAGTATTTT. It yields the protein CASSLRTSTDTQYF.

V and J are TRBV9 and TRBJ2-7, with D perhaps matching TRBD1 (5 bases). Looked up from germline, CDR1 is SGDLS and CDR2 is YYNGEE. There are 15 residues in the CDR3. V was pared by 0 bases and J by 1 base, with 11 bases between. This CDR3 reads CASSVGGASSYEQYF. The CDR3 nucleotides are TGTGCCAGCAGCGTAGGGGGCGCGAGTTCCTACGAGCAGTACTTC.

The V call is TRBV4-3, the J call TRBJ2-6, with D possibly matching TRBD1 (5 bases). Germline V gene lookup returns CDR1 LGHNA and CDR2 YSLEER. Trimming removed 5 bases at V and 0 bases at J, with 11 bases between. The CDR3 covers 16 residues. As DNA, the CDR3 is TGCGCCAGCAGCGAACAGGTCCTCTCTGGGGCCAACGTCCTGACTTTC. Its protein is CASSEQVLSGANVLTF.

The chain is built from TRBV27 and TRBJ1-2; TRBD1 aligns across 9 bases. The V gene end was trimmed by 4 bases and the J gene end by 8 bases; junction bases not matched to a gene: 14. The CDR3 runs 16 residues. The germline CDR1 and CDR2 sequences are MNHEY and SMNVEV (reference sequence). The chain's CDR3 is CASSSGQGARRGGYTF. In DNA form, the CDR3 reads TGTGCCAGCAGTTCGGGACAGGGCGCGAGGAGGGGGGGCTACACCTTC.

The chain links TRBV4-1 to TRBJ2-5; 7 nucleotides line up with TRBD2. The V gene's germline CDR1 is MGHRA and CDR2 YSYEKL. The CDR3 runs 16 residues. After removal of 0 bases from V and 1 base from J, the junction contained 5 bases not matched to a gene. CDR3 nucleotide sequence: TGCGCCAGCAGCCAAGAGGGGGGGAGTGGCCAAGAGACCCAGTACTTC. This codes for CASSQEGGSGQETQYF.

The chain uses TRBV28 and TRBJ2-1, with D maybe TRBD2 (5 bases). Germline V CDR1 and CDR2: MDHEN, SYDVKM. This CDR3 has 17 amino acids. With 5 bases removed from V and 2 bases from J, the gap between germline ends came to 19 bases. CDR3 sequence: CASSLASDFPPYNEQFF. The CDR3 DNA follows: TGTGCCAGCAGTCTGGCTTCGGACTTCCCCCCCTACAATGAGCAGTTCTTC.

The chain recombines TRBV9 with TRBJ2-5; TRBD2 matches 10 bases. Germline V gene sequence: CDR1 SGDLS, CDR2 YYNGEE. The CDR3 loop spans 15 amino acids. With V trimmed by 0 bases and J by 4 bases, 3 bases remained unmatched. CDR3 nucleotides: TGTGCCAGCAGCGTAGCTAGCGGGAGCTCAGAGACCCAGTACTTC. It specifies CASSVASGSSETQYF.

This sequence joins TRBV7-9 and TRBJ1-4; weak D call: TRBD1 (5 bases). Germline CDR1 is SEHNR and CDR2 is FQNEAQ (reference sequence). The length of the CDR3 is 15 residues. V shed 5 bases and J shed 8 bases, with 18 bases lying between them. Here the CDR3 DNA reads TGTGCCAGCAGCCAACAAACGTCGGGGGACGAAAAACTGTTTTTT. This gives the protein CASSQQTSGDEKLFF.

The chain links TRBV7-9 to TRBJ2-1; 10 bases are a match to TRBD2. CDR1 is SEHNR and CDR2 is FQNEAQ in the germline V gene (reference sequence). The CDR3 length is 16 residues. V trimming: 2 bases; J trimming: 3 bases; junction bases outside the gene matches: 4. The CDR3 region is CASSLSGTSVYNEQFF. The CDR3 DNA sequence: TGTGCCAGCAGCTTAAGTGGGACTAGCGTCTACAATGAGCAGTTCTTC.

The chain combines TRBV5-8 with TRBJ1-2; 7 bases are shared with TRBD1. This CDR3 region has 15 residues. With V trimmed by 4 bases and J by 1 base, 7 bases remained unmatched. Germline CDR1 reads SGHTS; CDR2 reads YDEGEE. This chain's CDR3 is CASSLTGSINYGYTF. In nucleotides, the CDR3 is TGTGCCAGCAGCCTGACAGGGTCAATTAACTATGGCTACACCTTC.

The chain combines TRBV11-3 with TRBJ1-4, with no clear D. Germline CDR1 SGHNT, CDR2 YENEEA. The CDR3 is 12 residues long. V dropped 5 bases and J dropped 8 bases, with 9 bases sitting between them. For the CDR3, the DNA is TGTGCCAGCAGCCACTCGGGGGAAAAACTGTTTTTT. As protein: CASSHSGEKLFF.

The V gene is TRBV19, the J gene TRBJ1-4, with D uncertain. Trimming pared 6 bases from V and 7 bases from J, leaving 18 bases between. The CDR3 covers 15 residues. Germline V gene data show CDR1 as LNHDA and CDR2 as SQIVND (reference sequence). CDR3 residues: CASRHRGGPREKLFF. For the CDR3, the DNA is TGTGCCAGTAGACATCGGGGAGGACCGCGTGAAAAACTGTTTTTT.